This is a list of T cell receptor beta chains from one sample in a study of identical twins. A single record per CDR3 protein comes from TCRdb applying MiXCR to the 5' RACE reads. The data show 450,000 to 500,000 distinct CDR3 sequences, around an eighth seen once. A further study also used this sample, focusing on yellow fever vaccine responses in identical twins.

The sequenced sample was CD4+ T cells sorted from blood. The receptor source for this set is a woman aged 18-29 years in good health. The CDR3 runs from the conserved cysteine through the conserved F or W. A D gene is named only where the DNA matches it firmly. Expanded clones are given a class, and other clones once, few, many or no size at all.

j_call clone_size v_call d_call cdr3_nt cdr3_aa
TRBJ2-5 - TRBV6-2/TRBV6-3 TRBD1 TGTGCCAGCAGGCCGGGGACAGTACAAGAGACCCAGTACTTC CASRPGTVQETQYF
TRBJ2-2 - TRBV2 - TGTGCCAGCAGATCAAGGCCCGGGGAGCTGTTTTTT CASRSRPGELFF
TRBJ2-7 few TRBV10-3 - TGTGCCATCAGTGGGGGGACGACCAACCCCAACTACGAGCAGTACTTC CAISGGTTNPNYEQYF
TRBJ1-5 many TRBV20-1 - TGCAGTGCTAGAGAGGACCCCACGTATAGCAATCAGCCCCAGCATTTT CSAREDPTYSNQPQHF
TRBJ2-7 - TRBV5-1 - TGCGCCAGCAGCTTGGCGGGGGACCTCTACGAGCAGTACTTC CASSLAGDLYEQYF
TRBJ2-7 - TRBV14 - TGTGCCAGCAGCCCCGGACGGAGAACTACGACGCAGTACTTC CASSPGRRTTTQYF
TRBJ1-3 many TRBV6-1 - TGTGCCAGCAGACCCTTCAGACAGACACTAGAACTCTCTGGAAACACCATATATTTT CASRPFRQTLELSGNTIYF
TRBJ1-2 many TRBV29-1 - TGCAGCGTTGACCTCCTCGACAAGTATAACTATGGCTACACCTTC CSVDLLDKYNYGYTF
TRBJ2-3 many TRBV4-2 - TGTGCCAGCAGCCAAGAACTGAGACACCTACTGCCCCTTAGCACAGATACGCAGTATTTT CASSQELRHLLPLSTDTQYF
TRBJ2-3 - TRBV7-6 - TGTGCCAGCAGCTTAGGGCGGCTAGACACAGATACGCAGTATTTT CASSLGRLDTDTQYF
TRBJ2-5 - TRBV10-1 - TGCGCCAGCAGTGGTACCAGGGGAGAGAAAGAGACCCAGTACTTC CASSGTRGEKETQYF
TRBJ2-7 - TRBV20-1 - TGCAGTGCTCGCCCCCTAGGGACCCCTTCTTCCGAGCAGTACTTC CSARPLGTPSSEQYF
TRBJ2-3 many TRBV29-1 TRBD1 TGCAGCGCGACAGGGGGTACAGATACGCAGTATTTT CSATGGTDTQYF
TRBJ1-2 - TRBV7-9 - TGTGCCAGCAGCTTTCACAGGGACGGCTACACCTTC CASSFHRDGYTF
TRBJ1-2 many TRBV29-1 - TGCAGCGTTGAGGACAGAGAGAGCGGTTATGGCTACACCTTC CSVEDRESGYGYTF
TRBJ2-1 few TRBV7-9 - TGTGCCAGCAGCTTATCGGGCAGTGACTCCTACAATGAGCAGTTCTTC CASSLSGSDSYNEQFF
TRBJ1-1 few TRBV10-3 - TGTGCCATCAGCCCGGGAAACACTGAAGCTTTCTTT CAISPGNTEAFF
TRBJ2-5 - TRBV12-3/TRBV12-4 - TGTGCCAGCACCGCCGGGGGTAGGGGGCGAGAGACCCAGTACTTC CASTAGGRGRETQYF
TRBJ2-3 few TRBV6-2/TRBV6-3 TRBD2 TGTGCCAGCAGTTACTCGAATCTAGCGGGGGCACCAACTAGCACAGATACGCAGTATTTT CASSYSNLAGAPTSTDTQYF
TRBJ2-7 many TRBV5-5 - TGTGCCAGCAGCCTGTTCGGGGTCTACGAGCAGTACTTC CASSLFGVYEQYF
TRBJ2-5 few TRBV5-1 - TGCGCCAGCAGCGGGGATTCGATGATTCGTGAGACCCAGTACTTC CASSGDSMIRETQYF
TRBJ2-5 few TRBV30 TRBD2 TGTGCCTGGAGTGTGGCGGGGGGCCGGGAGACCCAGTACTTC CAWSVAGGRETQYF
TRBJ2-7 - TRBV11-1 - TGTGCCAGCAGCTTAGATCCCCCGGAGGTTGGGCTTATTACGAGAAGCGAGCAGTACTTC CASSLDPPEVGLITRSEQYF
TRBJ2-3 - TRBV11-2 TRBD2 TGTGCCAGTAGCCGGACTAGCGGGGTAGATACGCAGTATTTT CASSRTSGVDTQYF
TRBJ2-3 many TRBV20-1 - TGCAGTGCTCCGGGGTGGGGCACAGATACGCAGTATTTT CSAPGWGTDTQYF
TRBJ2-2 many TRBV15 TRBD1 TGTGCCACCAGCAGTGGACAGGGGGCCGGGGAGCTGTTTTTT CATSSGQGAGELFF
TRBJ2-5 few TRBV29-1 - TGCAGCGTTACTAGGGGAGAGACCCAGTACTTC CSVTRGETQYF
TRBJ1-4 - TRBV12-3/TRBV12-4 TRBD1 TGTGCCAGCAGTTTAGTCCAGGGGGGAAAACTGTTTTTT CASSLVQGGKLFF
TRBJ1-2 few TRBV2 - TGTGCCAGCATGACAGGACGGATTGGCTACACCTTC CASMTGRIGYTF
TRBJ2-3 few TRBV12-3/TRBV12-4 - TGTGCCAGCAGTTTAGCGAACAGGGGCACAGATACGCAGTATTTT CASSLANRGTDTQYF
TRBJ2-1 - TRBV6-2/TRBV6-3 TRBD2 TGTGCCAGCAAGGAGCGGGAGAAATTCAATGAGCAGTTCTTC CASKEREKFNEQFF
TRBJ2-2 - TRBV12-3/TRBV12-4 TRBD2 TGTGCCAGCTGCCGGGAGGTCGGGGAGCTGTTTTTT CASCREVGELFF
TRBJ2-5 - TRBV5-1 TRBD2 TGCGCCAGCAGCTCAACAATACTCTCTAGCGGGCAAGAGACCCAGTACTTC CASSSTILSSGQETQYF
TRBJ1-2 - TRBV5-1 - TGCGCCAGCAGCTTGGACGGGTCCCTGACTAACTATGGCTACACCTTC CASSLDGSLTNYGYTF
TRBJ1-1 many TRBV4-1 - TGCGCCAGCAGCCAAGTCCTGGGACCCAACACTGAAGCTTTCTTT CASSQVLGPNTEAFF
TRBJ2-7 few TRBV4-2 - TGTGCCAGCAGCCAAGGTGTTGGGGGTTCCTACGAGCAGTACTTC CASSQGVGGSYEQYF
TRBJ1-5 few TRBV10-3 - TGTGCCATCAGTGAGTTTATCGGCCAACCGGGTCAGCCCCAGCATTTT CAISEFIGQPGQPQHF
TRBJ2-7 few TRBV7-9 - TGTGCCAGCAGCCCAGACACCTACTCCTACGAGCAGTACTTC CASSPDTYSYEQYF
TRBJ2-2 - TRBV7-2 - TGTGCCAGCAGCTTATCGGTGTTTCCCGGGGAGCTGTTTTTT CASSLSVFPGELFF
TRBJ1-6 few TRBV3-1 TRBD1 TGTGCCAGCAGCCCCGGACAGGGGGCAACGCCCCTCCACTTT CASSPGQGATPLHF
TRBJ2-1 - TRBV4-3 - TGCGCCAGCAGCCAAGATAGGGGCTTCAACAATGAGCAGTTCTTC CASSQDRGFNNEQFF
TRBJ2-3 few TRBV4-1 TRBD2 TGCGCCAGCAGCCCCTTGAGGCTAGCGGGAACTACAGATACGCAGTATTTT CASSPLRLAGTTDTQYF
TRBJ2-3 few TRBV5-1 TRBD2 TGCGCCAGCAGCCCGCCACTAGCGGGAGTAACAGATACGCAGTATTTT CASSPPLAGVTDTQYF
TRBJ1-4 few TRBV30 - TGTGCCTGGAGTGCCGCGAGGGGGAGAGTAAAACTGTTTTTT CAWSAARGRVKLFF
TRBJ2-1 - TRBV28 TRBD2 TGTGCCAGCAGTTCTCAAGCGGGGGGAGCCTACAATGAGCAGTTCTTC CASSSQAGGAYNEQFF
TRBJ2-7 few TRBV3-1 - TGTGCCAGCAGCCGGGTCGGGAGTGACTACGAGCAGTACTTC CASSRVGSDYEQYF
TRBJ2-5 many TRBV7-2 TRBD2 TGTGCCAGCAGCTTAATGCGGGGGGGCCAAGAGACCCAGTACTTC CASSLMRGGQETQYF